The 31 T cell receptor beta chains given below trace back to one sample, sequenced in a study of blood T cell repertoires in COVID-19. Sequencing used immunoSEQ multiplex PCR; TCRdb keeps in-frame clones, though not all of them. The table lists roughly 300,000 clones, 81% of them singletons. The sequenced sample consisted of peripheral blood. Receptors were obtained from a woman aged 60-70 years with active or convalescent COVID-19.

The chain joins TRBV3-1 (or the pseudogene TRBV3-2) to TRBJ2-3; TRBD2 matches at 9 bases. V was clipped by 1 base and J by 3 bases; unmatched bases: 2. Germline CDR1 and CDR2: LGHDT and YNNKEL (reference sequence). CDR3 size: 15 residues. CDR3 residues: CASSQGSGGTDTQYF. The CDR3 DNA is TGTGCCAGCAGCCAAGGAAGCGGGGGGACAGATACGCAGTATTTT.

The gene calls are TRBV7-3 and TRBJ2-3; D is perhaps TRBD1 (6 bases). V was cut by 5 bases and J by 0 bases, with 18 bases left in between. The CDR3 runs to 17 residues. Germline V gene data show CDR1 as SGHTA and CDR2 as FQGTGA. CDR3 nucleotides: TGTGCCAGCAGCCCACGGGGCGTTGGGACAAGCACAGATACGCAGTATTTT. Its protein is CASSPRGVGTSTDTQYF.

CDR3 sequence: CATSEEGLPQHF. The CDR3 nucleotides are TGTGCCACCAGTGAGGAGGGCCTGCCCCAGCATTTT. The rearrangement links TRBV24-1 to TRBJ1-5; D is uncertain. The germline CDR1 and CDR2 sequences are KGHDR and SFDVKD. The V gene lost 4 bases and the J gene lost 9 bases, with 9 bases spanning the gap. The CDR3 runs 12 residues.

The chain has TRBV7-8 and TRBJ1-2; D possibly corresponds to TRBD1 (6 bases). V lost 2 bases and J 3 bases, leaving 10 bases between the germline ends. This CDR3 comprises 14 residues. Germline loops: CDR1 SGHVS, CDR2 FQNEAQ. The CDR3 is CASSLSQGDYGYTF. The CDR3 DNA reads TGTGCCAGCAGCTTATCACAGGGAGACTATGGCTACACCTTC. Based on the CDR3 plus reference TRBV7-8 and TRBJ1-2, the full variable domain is GAGVSQSPRYKVAKRGQDVALRCDPISGHVSLFWYQQALGQGPEFLTYFQNEAQLDKSGLPSDRFFAERPEGSVSTLKIQRTQQEDSAVYLCASSLSQGDYGYTFGSGTRLTVV.

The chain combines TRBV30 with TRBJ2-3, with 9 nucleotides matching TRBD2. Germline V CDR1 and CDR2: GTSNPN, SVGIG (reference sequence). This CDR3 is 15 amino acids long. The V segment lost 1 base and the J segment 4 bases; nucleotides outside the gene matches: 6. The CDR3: CAWSGGGGASDTQYF. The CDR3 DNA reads TGTGCCTGGAGTGGGGGCGGGGGGGCTTCAGATACGCAGTATTTT.

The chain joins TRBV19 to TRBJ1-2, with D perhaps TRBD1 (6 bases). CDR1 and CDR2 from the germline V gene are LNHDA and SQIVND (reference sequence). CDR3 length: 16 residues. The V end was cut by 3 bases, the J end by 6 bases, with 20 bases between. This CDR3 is CASSIVSLGGADGYTF. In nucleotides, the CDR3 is TGTGCCAGTAGTATTGTGAGTCTTGGGGGCGCGGATGGCTACACCTTC.

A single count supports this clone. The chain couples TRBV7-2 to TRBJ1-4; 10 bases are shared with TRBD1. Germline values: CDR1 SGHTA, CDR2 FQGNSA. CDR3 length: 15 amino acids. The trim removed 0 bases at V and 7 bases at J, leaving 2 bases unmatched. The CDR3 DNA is TGTGCCAGCAGCTTAGCAGGGACAGGGGCTGAAAAACTGTTTTTT. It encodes CASSLAGTGAEKLFF.

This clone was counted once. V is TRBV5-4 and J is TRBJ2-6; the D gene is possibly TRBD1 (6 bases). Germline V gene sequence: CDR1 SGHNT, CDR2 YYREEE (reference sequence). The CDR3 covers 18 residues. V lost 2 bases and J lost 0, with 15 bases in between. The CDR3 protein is CASSFPYRGSSGANVLTF. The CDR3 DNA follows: TGTGCCAGCAGCTTCCCTTATAGGGGGAGCTCTGGGGCCAACGTCCTGACTTTC.

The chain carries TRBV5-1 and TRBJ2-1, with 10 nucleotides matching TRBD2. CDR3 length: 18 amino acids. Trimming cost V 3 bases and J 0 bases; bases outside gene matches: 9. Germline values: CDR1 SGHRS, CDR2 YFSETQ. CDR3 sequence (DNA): TGCGCCAGCAGCTGGACGCCCTCTAGCGGGAGCTCCTACAATGAGCAGTTCTTC. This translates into CASSWTPSSGSSYNEQFF.

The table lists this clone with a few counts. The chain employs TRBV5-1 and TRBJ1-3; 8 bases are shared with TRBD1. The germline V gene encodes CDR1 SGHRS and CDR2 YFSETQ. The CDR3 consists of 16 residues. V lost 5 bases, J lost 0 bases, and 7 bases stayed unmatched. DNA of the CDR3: TGCGCCAGCAGTGAGACAGGGGAGCTCTCTGGAAACACCATATATTTT. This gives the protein CASSETGELSGNTIYF.

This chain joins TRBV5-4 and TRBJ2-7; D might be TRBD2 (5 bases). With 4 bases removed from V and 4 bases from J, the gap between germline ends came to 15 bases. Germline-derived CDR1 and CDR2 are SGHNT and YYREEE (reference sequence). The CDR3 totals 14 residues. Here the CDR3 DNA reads TGTGCCAGCAGCCCGGACTCCGGACGTTACGAGCAGTACTTC. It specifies CASSPDSGRYEQYF.

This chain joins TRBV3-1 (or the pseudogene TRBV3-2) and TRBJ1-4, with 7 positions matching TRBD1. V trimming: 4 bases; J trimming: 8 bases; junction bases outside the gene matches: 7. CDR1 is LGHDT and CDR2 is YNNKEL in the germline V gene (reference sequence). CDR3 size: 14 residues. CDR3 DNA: TGTGCCAGCAGCCGGAGACAGGGTGAGGAAAAACTGTTTTTT. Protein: CASSRRQGEEKLFF.

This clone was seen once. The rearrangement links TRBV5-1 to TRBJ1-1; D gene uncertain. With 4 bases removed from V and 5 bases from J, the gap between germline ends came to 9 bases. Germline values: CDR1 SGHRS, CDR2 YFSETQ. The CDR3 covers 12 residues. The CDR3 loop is CASSDQWTEAFF. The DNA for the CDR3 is TGCGCCAGCAGCGATCAGTGGACTGAAGCTTTCTTT. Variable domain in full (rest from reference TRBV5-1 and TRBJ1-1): KAGVTQTPRYLIKTRGQQVTLSCSPISGHRSVSWYQQTPGQGLQFLFEYFSETQRNKGNFPGRFSGRQFSNSRSEMNVSTLELGDSALYLCASSDQWTEAFFGQGTRLTVV.

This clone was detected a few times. The CDR3: CASRTTANTEAFF. As DNA, the CDR3 is TGTGCCAGCAGGACAACAGCGAACACTGAAGCTTTCTTT. This chain links TRBV6-5 with TRBJ1-1, with D uncertain. The germline V gene has CDR1 MNHEY and CDR2 SVGAGI. The V gene lost 6 bases and the J gene lost 1 base, with 9 bases spanning the gap. This CDR3 contains 13 residues.

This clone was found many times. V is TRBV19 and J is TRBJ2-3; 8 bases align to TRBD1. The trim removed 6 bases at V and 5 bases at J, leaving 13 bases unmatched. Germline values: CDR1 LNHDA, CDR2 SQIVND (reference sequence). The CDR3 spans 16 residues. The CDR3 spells CASSMEGTGGGDTQYF. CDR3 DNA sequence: TGTGCCAGTAGCATGGAGGGGACAGGAGGCGGAGATACGCAGTATTTT.

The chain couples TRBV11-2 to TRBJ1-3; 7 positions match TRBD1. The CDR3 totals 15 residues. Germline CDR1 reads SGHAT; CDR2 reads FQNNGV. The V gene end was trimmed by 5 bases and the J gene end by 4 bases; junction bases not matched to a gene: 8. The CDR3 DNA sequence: TGTGCCAGCAGCGACAGGGCGACGTCCGGAAACACCATATATTTT. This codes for CASSDRATSGNTIYF.

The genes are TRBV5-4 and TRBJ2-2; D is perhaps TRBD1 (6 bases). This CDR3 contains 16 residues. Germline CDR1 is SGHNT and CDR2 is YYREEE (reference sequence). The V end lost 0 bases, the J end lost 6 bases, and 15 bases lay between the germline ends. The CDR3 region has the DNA TGTGCCAGCAGCTTGGAAGGCAGGGGAAAGGCCGGGGAGCTGTTTTTT. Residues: CASSLEGRGKAGELFF.

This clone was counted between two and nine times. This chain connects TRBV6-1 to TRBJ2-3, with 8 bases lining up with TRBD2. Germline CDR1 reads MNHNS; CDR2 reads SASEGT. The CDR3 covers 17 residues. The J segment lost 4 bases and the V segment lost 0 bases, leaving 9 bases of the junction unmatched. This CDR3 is CASSEALRRGGSDTQYF. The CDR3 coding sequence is TGTGCCAGCAGTGAAGCGCTTCGACGGGGGGGTTCAGATACGCAGTATTTT.

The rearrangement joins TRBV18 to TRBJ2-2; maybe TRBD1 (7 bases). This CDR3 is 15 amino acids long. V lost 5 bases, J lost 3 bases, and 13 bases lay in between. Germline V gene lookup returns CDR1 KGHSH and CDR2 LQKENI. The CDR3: CASSETGTYTGELFF. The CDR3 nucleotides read TGTGCCAGCTCAGAGACAGGGACTTACACCGGGGAGCTGTTTTTT.

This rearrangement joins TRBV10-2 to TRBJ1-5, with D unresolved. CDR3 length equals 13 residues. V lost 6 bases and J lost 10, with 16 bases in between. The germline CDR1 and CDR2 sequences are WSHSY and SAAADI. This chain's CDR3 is CASRGYREAPQHF. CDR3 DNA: TGCGCCAGCAGGGGCTACCGGGAGGCACCCCAGCATTTT.

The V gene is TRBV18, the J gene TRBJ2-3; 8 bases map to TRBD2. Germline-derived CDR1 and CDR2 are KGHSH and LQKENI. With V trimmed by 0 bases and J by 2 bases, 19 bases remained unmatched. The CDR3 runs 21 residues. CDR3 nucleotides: TGTGCCAGCTCACCACCTGGACGGTTGCGGGGGGCACCCCTCTCCACAGATACGCAGTATTTT. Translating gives CASSPPGRLRGAPLSTDTQYF. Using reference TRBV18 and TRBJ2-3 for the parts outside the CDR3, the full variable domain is NAGVMQNPRHLVRRRGQEARLRCSPMKGHSHVYWYRQLPEEGLKFMVYLQKENIIDESGMPKERFSAEFPKEGPSILRIQQVVRGDSAAYFCASSPPGRLRGAPLSTDTQYFGPGTRLTVL.

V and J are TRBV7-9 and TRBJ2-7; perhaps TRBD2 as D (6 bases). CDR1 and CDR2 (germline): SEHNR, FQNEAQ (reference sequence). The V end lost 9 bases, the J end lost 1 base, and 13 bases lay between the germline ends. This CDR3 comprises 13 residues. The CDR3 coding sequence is TGTGCCAGTGCGGGACCCAAATCCTACGAGCAGTACTTC. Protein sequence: CASAGPKSYEQYF.

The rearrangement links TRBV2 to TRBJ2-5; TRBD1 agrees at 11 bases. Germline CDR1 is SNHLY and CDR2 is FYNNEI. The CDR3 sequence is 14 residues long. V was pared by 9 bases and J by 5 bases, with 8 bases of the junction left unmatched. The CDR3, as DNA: TGTGCCAGAAGTTGGGACAGGGGGGATGAGACCCAGTACTTC. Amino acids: CARSWDRGDETQYF.

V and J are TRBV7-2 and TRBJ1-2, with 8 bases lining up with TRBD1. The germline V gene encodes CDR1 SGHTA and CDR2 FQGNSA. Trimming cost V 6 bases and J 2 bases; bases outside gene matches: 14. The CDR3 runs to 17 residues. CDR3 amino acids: CASSSRGLGVANYGYTF. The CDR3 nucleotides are TGTGCCAGCAGTTCCAGGGGGCTGGGTGTAGCAAACTATGGCTACACCTTC.

CDR3 nucleotide sequence: TGTGCCAGCTCCATGGACAGGCATTCCTACAATGAGCAGTTCTTC. Protein: CASSMDRHSYNEQFF. The rearrangement links TRBV25-1 to TRBJ2-1; 7 bases align to TRBD1. The length of the CDR3 is 15 residues. The junction had 8 bases not matched to a gene; V was cut back by 8 bases and J by 1 base. Germline lookup yields CDR1 MGHDK and CDR2 SYGVNS.

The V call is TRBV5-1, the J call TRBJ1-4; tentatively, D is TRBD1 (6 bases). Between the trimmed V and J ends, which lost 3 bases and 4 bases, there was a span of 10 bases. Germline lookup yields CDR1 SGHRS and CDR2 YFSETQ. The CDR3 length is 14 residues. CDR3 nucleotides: TGCGCCAGCAGCTCAACAGGGAGTAATGAAAAACTGTTTTTT. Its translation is CASSSTGSNEKLFF.

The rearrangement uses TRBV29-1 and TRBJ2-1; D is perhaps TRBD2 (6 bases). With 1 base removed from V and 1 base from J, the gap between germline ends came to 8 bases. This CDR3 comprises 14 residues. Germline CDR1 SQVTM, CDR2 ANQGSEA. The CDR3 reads CSVEVSGSYNEQFF. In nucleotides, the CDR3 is TGCAGCGTTGAAGTTAGCGGATCCTACAATGAGCAGTTCTTC.

The CDR3 nucleotides are TGTGCCAGCAGCTTAAGGCGGGGGAACACTGAAGCTTTCTTT. It yields the protein CASSLRRGNTEAFF. The rearrangement uses TRBV7-2 and TRBJ1-1; D is undetermined. V lost 2 bases, J lost 1 base, and 8 bases lay in between. Germline values: CDR1 SGHTA, CDR2 FQGNSA. The CDR3 is 14 residues long.

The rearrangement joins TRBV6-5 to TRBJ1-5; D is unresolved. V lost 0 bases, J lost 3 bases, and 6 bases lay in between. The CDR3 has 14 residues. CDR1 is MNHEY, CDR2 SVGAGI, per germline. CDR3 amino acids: CASSYSAPNQPQHF. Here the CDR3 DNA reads TGTGCCAGCAGTTACTCGGCTCCCAATCAGCCCCAGCATTTT.

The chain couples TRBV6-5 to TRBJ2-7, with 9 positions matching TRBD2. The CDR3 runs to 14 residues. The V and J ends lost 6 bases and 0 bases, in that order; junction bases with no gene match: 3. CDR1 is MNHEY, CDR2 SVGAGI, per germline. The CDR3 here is CASRSGGHSYEQYF. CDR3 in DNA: TGTGCCAGCAGGAGCGGGGGGCACTCCTACGAGCAGTACTTC.

The CDR3 nucleotides read TGTGCCACCAGCAGAGAAGGGACAGGGGATGAAAAACTGTTTTTT. Protein sequence: CATSREGTGDEKLFF. V gene TRBV15 combines with J gene TRBJ1-4, with 10 bases aligning to TRBD1. The CDR3 is 15 amino acids. The V gene's germline CDR1 is LNHNV and CDR2 YYDKDF (reference sequence). V was pared by 0 bases and J by 6 bases, with 1 base of the junction left unmatched.